These 14 T cell receptor beta chains were sequenced from one sample in a study of cytomegalovirus exposure and HLA in healthy donors. The primer mix had 60 Vbeta and 13 Jbeta primers. The table came from immunoSEQ multiplex PCR; TCRdb's copy has only in-frame clones and leaves some out. The sample carries more than 95,000 clones, 10% recorded once. Sequencing was carried out using PBMCs. Source of these receptors: a woman younger than 30 in good health and CMV-seropositive.

The rearrangement joins TRBV6-1 to TRBJ1-2; D unclear. Looked up from germline, CDR1 is MNHNS and CDR2 is SASEGT. V was shortened by 8 bases and J by 4 bases, with 20 bases between the two germline ends. The CDR3 covers 15 residues. DNA for the CDR3: TGTGCCAGCGATGAGGCCGGAGGGCTGAGCTATGGCTACACCTTC. Translating gives CASDEAGGLSYGYTF.

The chain joins TRBV19 to TRBJ1-4, with 10 positions matching TRBD1. The germline gives CDR1 LNHDA, CDR2 SQIVND (reference sequence). The CDR3 is made up of 14 amino acids. The junction had 4 bases not matched to a gene; V was cut back by 5 bases and J by 7 bases. For the CDR3, the DNA is TGTGCCAGTAGTTCGGGACAGGGGTTTGAAAAACTGTTTTTT. This encodes CASSSGQGFEKLFF.

The gene calls are TRBV7-3 and TRBJ2-3; D might be TRBD1 (6 bases). This CDR3 comprises 15 residues. The germline V gene has CDR1 SGHTA and CDR2 FQGTGA. Trimming removed 5 bases from V and 3 bases from J, with 15 bases in between. The DNA of the CDR3 is TGTGCCAGCAGCCTATCAGGGGCACCTACAGATACGCAGTATTTT. Its translation is CASSLSGAPTDTQYF.

This clone was observed a few times. CDR3 coding DNA: TGTGCCAGCAGCGTCGGGACTAGCGGGAGTTTTTCCTACAATGAGCAGTTCTTC. The encoded protein is CASSVGTSGSFSYNEQFF. The chain has TRBV9 and TRBJ2-1; 14 bases are a match to TRBD2. This CDR3 is 18 amino acids long. Germline CDR1 and CDR2: SGDLS and YYNGEE. V lost 2 bases, J lost 1 base, and 5 bases stayed unmatched.

A few counts support this clone. The rearrangement joins TRBV2 to TRBJ2-7, with D possibly being TRBD2 (6 bases). This CDR3 has 13 amino acids. Germline V CDR1 and CDR2: SNHLY, FYNNEI. The V gene lost 8 bases and the J gene lost 3 bases, with 14 bases spanning the gap. CDR3 sequence: CASREWGDYEQYF. CDR3 nucleotides: TGTGCCAGCCGGGAATGGGGGGACTACGAGCAGTACTTC.

This clone was recorded a few times. The chain is built from TRBV6-1 and TRBJ1-1, with D uncertain. V was clipped by 6 bases and J by 0 bases, with 8 bases between them. Germline assignment: CDR1 MNHNS and CDR2 SASEGT. The length of the CDR3 is 13 residues. CDR3 in amino acids: CASRGEMNTEAFF. CDR3 DNA sequence: TGTGCCAGCAGAGGAGAAATGAACACTGAAGCTTTCTTT.

As concerns this clone: The same CDR3 is also encoded by other DNA sequences in this sample. V and J are TRBV28 and TRBJ2-5; D is perhaps TRBD2 (5 bases). The CDR3 loop spans 14 amino acids. CDR1 and CDR2 from the germline V gene are MDHEN and SYDVKM. V lost 8 bases, J lost 1 base, and 14 bases lay in between. The CDR3 DNA reads as TGTGCCAGCCGGGAAGGGCTTATCCAAGAGACCCAGTACTTC. Amino acids: CASREGLIQETQYF.

This chain links TRBV2 with TRBJ2-7; 7 nucleotides match TRBD1. There are 16 residues in the CDR3. Trimming removed 0 bases from V and 4 bases from J; junction bases left unmatched: 9. Germline CDR1 and CDR2: SNHLY and FYNNEI. The CDR3, as DNA: TGTGCCAGCAGTGAAGCTATCCTTGACAGGGCGTACGAGCAGTACTTC. Translating it yields CASSEAILDRAYEQYF.

On this clone itself: This sample includes further DNA sequences coding for the same CDR3. The chain uses TRBV4-1 and TRBJ2-3, with D possibly matching TRBD2 (6 bases). Trimming removed 1 base from V and 3 bases from J, with 11 bases in between. The CDR3 totals 15 residues. Germline CDR1 reads MGHRA; CDR2 reads YSYEKL. This CDR3 is CASSQGLRGTDTQYF. CDR3 nucleotides: TGCGCCAGCAGCCAAGGGCTCCGGGGGACAGATACGCAGTATTTT.

The rearrangement uses TRBV2 and TRBJ1-5; a weak D match, TRBD1 (5 bases). V gave up 1 base and J gave up 4 bases, with 5 bases separating them. This CDR3 is 13 amino acids long. The germline V gene has CDR1 SNHLY and CDR2 FYNNEI. The CDR3 reads CASSEEGNQPQHF. The CDR3 DNA reads as TGTGCCAGCAGTGAAGAGGGGAATCAGCCCCAGCATTTT. Based on the CDR3 plus reference TRBV2 and TRBJ1-5, the full variable domain is EPEVTQTPSHQVTQMGQEVILRCVPISNHLYFYWYRQILGQKVEFLVSFYNNEISEKSEIFDDQFSVERPDGSNFTLKIRSTKLEDSAMYFCASSEEGNQPQHFGDGTRLSIL.

The chain is built from TRBV13 and TRBJ2-7; perhaps TRBD1 as D (6 bases). The CDR3 has 15 residues. The V end lost 5 bases, the J end lost 2 bases, and 16 bases lay between the germline ends. CDR1 and CDR2 from the germline V gene are PRHDT and FYEKMQ (reference sequence). CDR3 loop: CASSLDGQLTYEQYF. As DNA, the CDR3 is TGTGCCAGCAGCCTCGACGGACAGCTCACCTACGAGCAGTACTTC.

The table lists this clone with a few counts. This chain connects TRBV6-1 to TRBJ2-7; D remains ambiguous. CDR1 and CDR2 (germline): MNHNS, SASEGT. This CDR3 comprises 13 residues. V gave up 1 base and J gave up 2 bases, with 6 bases separating them. DNA of the CDR3: TGTGCCAGCAGTGAAGTCACTACCTACGAGCAGTACTTC. This sequence encodes CASSEVTTYEQYF.

V and J are TRBV7-9 and TRBJ1-1; no reliable D call. Trimming removed 4 bases at V and 10 bases at J, with 13 bases between. The CDR3 consists of 12 residues. CDR1 and CDR2 from the germline V gene are SEHNR and FQNEAQ (reference sequence). CDR3 protein: CASSSIRAGAFF. The DNA for the CDR3 is TGTGCCAGCAGCTCGATCAGAGCGGGAGCTTTCTTT.

The gene calls are TRBV27 and TRBJ1-2, with D hard to call. Germline V CDR1 and CDR2: MNHEY, SMNVEV (reference sequence). This CDR3 is built from 13 residues. Trimming shortened V by 6 bases and J by 8 bases, and 16 bases separated the two germline ends. CDR3 DNA: TGTGCCAGCAGCCTGACTCAACGGGGAGGCTACACCTTC. Protein sequence: CASSLTQRGGYTF.